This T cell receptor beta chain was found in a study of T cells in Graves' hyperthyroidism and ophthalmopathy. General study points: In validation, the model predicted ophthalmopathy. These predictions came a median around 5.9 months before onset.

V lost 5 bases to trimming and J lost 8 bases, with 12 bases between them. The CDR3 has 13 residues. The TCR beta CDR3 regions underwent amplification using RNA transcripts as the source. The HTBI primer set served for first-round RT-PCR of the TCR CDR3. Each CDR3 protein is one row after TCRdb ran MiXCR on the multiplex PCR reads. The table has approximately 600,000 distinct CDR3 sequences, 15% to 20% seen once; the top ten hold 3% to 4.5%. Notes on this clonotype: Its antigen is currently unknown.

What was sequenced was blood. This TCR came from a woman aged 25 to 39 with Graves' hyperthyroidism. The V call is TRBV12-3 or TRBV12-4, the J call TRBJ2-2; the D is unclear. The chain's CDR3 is CASSTDYRGELFF. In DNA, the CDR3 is TGTGCCAGCAGTACCGATTACCGGGGGGAGCTGTTTTTT.